Given below is one T cell receptor (beta chain) in context. This specimen belongs to a study of T cell changes during pregnancy in multiple sclerosis. Here immunoSEQ multiplex PCR was the method, and the copy in TCRdb shows in-frame clones only, minus some. The table has about 83,000 clones, about 95% seen once. The germline V gene encodes CDR1 GTSNPN and CDR2 SVGIG (reference sequence). The CDR3 is 15 amino acids. Trimming removed 2 bases from V and 2 bases from J; junction bases left unmatched: 5. The chain recombines TRBV30 with TRBJ2-5, with 10 bases matching TRBD2. This sequence originates from a female donor with multiple sclerosis, enrolled in a pregnancy study. The sequenced sample was peripheral blood, obtained in the second trimester of pregnancy. The CDR3 sequence: CAWSPGLAPQETQYF. Written as DNA, the CDR3 is TGTGCCTGGAGTCCGGGACTAGCGCCACAAGAGACCCAGTACTTC.